The clone carrying this T cell receptor (beta chain) was recorded many times. What it binds is not known. UMIs were added to TCR cDNA along with a universal primer site when it was made by 5'RACE template switching. TCRdb analysed the 5' RACE reads with MiXCR anew, one entry per CDR3 protein. The data show approximately 330,000 distinct CDR3 sequences, with roughly 4% seen just once and about 22% held by the top ten. The data derive from a study of T cells after yellow fever vaccination. Study-wide results and caveats: In post-booster samples, most primary-vaccination clones reappeared (approximately 96% CD4, roughly 89% CD8).

The germline V gene has CDR1 SGHRS and CDR2 YFSETQ. The CDR3 consists of 17 residues. Trimming took 4 bases from V and 8 from J; bases not matched to a gene: 12. The sequences come from PBMCs, collected 5 days after the yellow fever booster vaccination. This chain joins TRBV5-1 and TRBJ2-1; 13 nucleotides agree with TRBD2. This clonotype was sampled from a man in his late teens or twenties who received the YFV17D yellow fever vaccine. The CDR3 coding sequence is TGCGCCAGCAGCCGCCCGACTAGCGGGGGGAGAGGCGATGAGCAGTTCTTC. It codes for CASSRPTSGGRGDEQFF.